The entry below gives a single T cell receptor beta chain sequence along with its context. The antigen is not known. CD45RO-negative, CCR7-positively selected cells formed the naive CD8 fraction, excluding terminally differentiated effector memory CD45RA+ cells. The sample comes from a study of shared clonotypes between healthy human individuals. Profiled with immunoSEQ multiplex PCR; TCRdb holds only in-frame clones, not every one. The data contain some 1,900,000 clones, roughly 95% of them singletons. Findings and caveats of the study: The rarefaction results pointed to incomplete sorted-subset sequencing despite large depth.

The germline V gene encodes CDR1 LGHNA and CDR2 YSLEER. This CDR3 has 17 residues. J gave up 0 bases and V 0 bases, and 5 bases lay outside the gene matches. The TCR sequence derives from a young man in good health. Sequencing was carried out using naive CD8+ T cells sorted from blood. The rearrangement uses TRBV4-3 and TRBJ2-7; 10 bases map to TRBD2. The CDR3 sequence is CASSQDPSGGTSYEQYF. The CDR3 DNA reads TGCGCCAGCAGCCAAGATCCTAGCGGGGGCACCTCCTACGAGCAGTACTTC.